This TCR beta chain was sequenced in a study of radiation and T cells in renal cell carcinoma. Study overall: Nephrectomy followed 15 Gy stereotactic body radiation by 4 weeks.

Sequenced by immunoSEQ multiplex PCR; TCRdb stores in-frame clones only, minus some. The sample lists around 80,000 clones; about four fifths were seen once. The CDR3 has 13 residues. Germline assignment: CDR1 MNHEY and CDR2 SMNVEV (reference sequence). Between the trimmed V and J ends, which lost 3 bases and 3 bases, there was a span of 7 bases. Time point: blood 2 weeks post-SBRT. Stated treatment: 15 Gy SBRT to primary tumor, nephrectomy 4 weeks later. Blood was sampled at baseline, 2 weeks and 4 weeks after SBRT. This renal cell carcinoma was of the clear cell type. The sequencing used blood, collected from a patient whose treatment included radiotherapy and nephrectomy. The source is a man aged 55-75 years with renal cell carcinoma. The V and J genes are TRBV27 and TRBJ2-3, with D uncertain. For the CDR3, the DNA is TGTGCCAGCAGTTTTGAATTGACAGATACGCAGTATTTT. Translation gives CASSFELTDTQYF.